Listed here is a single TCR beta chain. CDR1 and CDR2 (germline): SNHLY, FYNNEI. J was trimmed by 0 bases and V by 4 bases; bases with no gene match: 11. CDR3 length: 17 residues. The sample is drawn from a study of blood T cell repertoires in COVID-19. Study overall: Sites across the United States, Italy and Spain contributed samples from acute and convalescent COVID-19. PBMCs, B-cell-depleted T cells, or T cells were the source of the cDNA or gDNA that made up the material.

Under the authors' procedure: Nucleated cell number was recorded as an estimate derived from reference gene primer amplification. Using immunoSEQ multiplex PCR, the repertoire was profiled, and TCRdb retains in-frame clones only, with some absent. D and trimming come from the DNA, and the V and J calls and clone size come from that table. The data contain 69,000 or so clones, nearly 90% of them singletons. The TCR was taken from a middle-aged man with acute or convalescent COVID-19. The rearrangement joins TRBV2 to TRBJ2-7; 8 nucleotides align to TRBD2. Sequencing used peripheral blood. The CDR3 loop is CASSAQGGGRSSYEQYF. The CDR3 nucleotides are TGTGCCAGCAGTGCGCAGGGCGGGGGGCGCAGCTCCTACGAGCAGTACTTC.